The subject of this entry is one TCR beta chain. Which antigen it targets is not known. The record has no base qualities; no much larger clone is one base away. The method was the immunoSEQ multiplex PCR assay. For the multiplex PCR, a mixture combining 60 forward primers for TCR Vbeta segments and 13 reverse primers for TCR Jbeta segments was used. The CDR3 region of rearranged TCR beta genes was amplified from genomic DNA with a multiplex PCR assay. On the Illumina HiSeq System, the amplified TCR beta libraries were sequenced as 87-base-pair reads. The authors' pipeline ran thus. A later analysis tallied about 77 million unique TCR beta chains across the approximately 670 repertoires, and some 12 million of those chains were shared by two or more donors. Raw reads were error-corrected and collapsed into unique sequences by a nearest-neighbor algorithm in which closely related sequences were merged to remove PCR and sequencing errors. CDR3 sequences were aligned to IMGT reference sequences to assign V, D and J gene segments. For a sequence to be retained, a match of at least six nucleotides was required to both a V gene segment and a J gene segment. Rearrangements were classified as productive when the CDR3 lacked stop codons and remained in frame with V and J, and all other rearrangements were classified as non-productive. Following IMGT convention, CDR3 was defined as the stretch from the second conserved V-encoded cysteine to the conserved J-encoded phenylalanine. Sequences without an unambiguous match to a single V gene segment were excluded from the earlier analysis of several hundred of the donors. An earlier analysis of 550 to 650 of the donors classified V segments as functional when productive rearrangements were above 56.7% and as segregating when the standard deviation between donors was above 5%. A statistical classification framework was built to diagnose cytomegalovirus status from the catalog of TCR beta chain sequences. V and J gene assignment, in a later analysis, came from comparing TCR nucleotide sequences with IMGT/GENE-DB human TR gene sequences. In a later analysis, CDR3 sequences and most-parsimonious VDJ recombination scenarios were assigned using the TCRdist pipeline. In a later analysis, each TCR beta chain was defined by its CDR3 amino acid sequence together with its V-gene family, and reads without a unique V-gene family were excluded. As a way to deal with suspected cross-contamination and a sequencing artifact, a later analysis dropped 450 to 600 nucleotide sequences that were highly shared and had low generation probability. In a later analysis, a clonal expansion index was calculated for each public chain from normalized within-repertoire ranks of inferred template counts. In a later analysis, generation probabilities were computed using a VDJ recombination model fitted to out-of-frame rearrangements, and the results were checked against IGoR. A later analysis scored TCR-TCR, TCR-HLA and TCR-CMV co-occurrence with hypergeometric tests, applying a repertoire-size bias correction to TCR pairs. A later analysis estimated false discovery rates by permuting HLA or CMV assignments 20 times. In a later analysis, co-occurring TCRs were grouped using DBSCAN, with TCRdist sequence similarity added in when clustering inside HLA-allele-positive subsets. For co-occurrence clustering, repertoires with fewer than 30,000 or more than 120,000 public chains were excluded, along with four to six repertoires with anomalous nucleotide sharing. In its TCRdb copy, this immuneACCESS table keeps in-frame sequences only and misses some clones. Where compared with another copy, unresolved V genes explain less than half of these, and the others have no known cause. Clone size and the V and J calls come from that table; the DNA yielded D and trimming. This sample lists about 170,000 clones; around four fifths were detected once. Jointly, the top ten make up 3% to 3.5% of the sample.

The entry originates in a study of cytomegalovirus exposure and HLA in healthy donors (dated by TCRdb to 2016 to 2017). About the study as a whole: An earlier analysis of approximately 640 of the donors reported 250 to 300 Gb of sequence data and around 120 million unique TCR beta sequences from some 180 million T cells. The study was designed to test whether signatures of past pathogen exposure could be identified by cataloging public T cell receptors. Donor age, sex, ethnicity and CMV serostatus were compiled alongside the repertoire data. Rather than drawing on any new phenotypic data, the later analysis identified candidate immune exposures from TCR beta sequences and the way those sequences occurred across donors. An earlier analysis of 587 of the donors used high-throughput TCR beta sequencing to judge whether each TCR beta V gene segment behaved as functional or pseudogenic. All discovery cohort repertoires had been generated using a single sequencing platform. An early release that covered about 600 HLA-typed donors contained 250 to 350 gigabases of sequencing data and about 93 million unique TCR sequences. Among roughly 370 genotyped donors of the cohort, an average of around 240,000 unique TCR beta nucleotide sequences were sequenced per donor, about a sixth of them non-productive. HLA typing included class I and class II loci at four-digit resolution. Typing coverage varied by locus: roughly 620-630 donors for A, B, C, DRB1 and DQB1; roughly 510 for DQA1; 600 to 610 for DPA1; some 470 for DPB1. A few DR-DQ haplotypes were treated as single units for association and clustering because of strong linkage in the cohort. To study patterns of TCR occurrence, a later analysis re-analyzed previously published TCR beta repertoires from 500 to 850 donors and added high-resolution HLA genotyping. Genome-wide SNP genotypes for about three fifths of the 666 donors were used in a later genetic analysis, which treated that subset as a discovery cohort. The study profiled the T cell repertoires of more than 500 subjects by immunosequencing and related them to cytomegalovirus serostatus. Along with the approximately 620-subject first cohort, a separate validation cohort of over a hundred different subjects was used. Among the 398 genotyped donors, around 79% belonged to the genetic ancestry cluster associated with self-reported Caucasian donors. High-throughput TCR immunosequencing, statistical association of individual TCRs with disease status, and machine learning were combined to predict cytomegalovirus infection status.

Beyond this particular receptor, the publication reports: Immune exposure information for the cohort was limited to CMV serostatus. In a later genetic analysis, a missense DCLRE1C variant was associated with V-gene and J-gene trimming of TCR beta chains, and the association was replicated in an independent cohort. Because HLA typing was unavailable for some donors at each locus, only the typed subset was used in association tests. Because counts were too low, seventeen rarely observed V segments, including chromosome 9 orphons, were excluded from the earlier analysis of around 640 of the donors. When HLA alleles, especially DR and DQ, strongly co-occurred, TCR associations were difficult to assign to individual alleles. In a later analysis, most CMV-associated TCR beta chains were found to appear HLA-restricted, with HLA associations seemingly driven largely by CMV exposure. A later genetic analysis reported fewer N-insertions in productive TCRs among donors in an Asian-associated ancestry cluster than the roughly 620-donor mean. Presence/absence analyses assumed roughly uniform sequencing depth across donors, an assumption that may not hold. A total of some 180 TCR beta chains were listed by the study as associated with cytomegalovirus. The sequencing pipeline was judged likely to have produced a cluster of highly shared sequence variants as a technical artifact. The 87-base-pair reads could not distinguish some IMGT-functional V segments, including TRBV6-2 and TRBV6-3, so those segments were excluded. Correlated functional status among segregating V segments might reflect linkage disequilibrium, but an unknown experimental factor could not be ruled out. A few of the identified cytomegalovirus-associated TCR beta chains were confirmed in vitro to be specific for cytomegalovirus antigens. Specific HLA alleles were associated with over 15,000 TCR beta sequences at a false discovery rate of 0.05 in a later analysis. The authors suggested that the approach could potentially be extended to other disease states and immunological phenotypes. This cohort had only TCR beta chains sequenced, and the lack of alpha or paired-chain data limited which features could be detected. According to a later analysis, TCR association rates differed among HLA loci, with DRB1 alleles showing the most associated TCRs and HLA-C alleles showing the fewest. A later analysis found that HLA-associated TCR beta chains were more clonally expanded and had lower generation probabilities than equally common non-associated chains. In a later analysis, several top co-occurrence clusters were reported to appear linked to parvovirus B19, influenza, CMV and Epstein-Barr virus. A further reported finding was that TCR beta sequences accurately predicted the HLA-A and HLA-B alleles for most subjects in the first cohort. Cytomegalovirus status was reported to be diagnosed by the classifier with high specificity and sensitivity in both the original and validation cohorts. An earlier analysis of approximately 530 of the donors showed that most TCR beta V segments appeared in productive rearrangements either about 87% or about 30% of the time, which broadly matched IMGT annotations. Most TCR sequences were observed very rarely across donors, whereas some public TCRs were present in many individuals.

The cohort consisted of some 730 healthy bone marrow donors. All cohort members were sampled while nominally healthy, although unrecorded immune exposures were likely present. The donor tested CMV seronegative, placing the donor among the 350 or so seronegative members of the cohort. A peripheral blood sample was provided by each donor, and peripheral blood mononuclear cells were used for TCR beta sequencing. The Qiagen DNeasy Blood Extraction Kit was used to extract genomic DNA from the blood cell samples. From the cysteine up to the phenylalanine, the CDR3 has a length of 14 residues. Only CDR3 DNA remains: 42 bases, in frame from the first base. V is reduced by 4 bases and J by 8 bases, leaving a spacing of 18 bases between them. The germline V gene gives CDR1 as SQVTM and CDR2 as ANQGSEA.

This chain joins TRBV29-1 to TRBJ1-5, with TRBD1 as a weak D call on 5 bases. The source of this sequence is a female donor in good health and CMV-seronegative. Sequencing input: PBMCs. The DNA sequence reads TGCAGCGTTGTTTCGGCTGGGGGGGGGAAGCCCCAGCATTTT. Its protein product is CSVVSAGGGKPQHF.